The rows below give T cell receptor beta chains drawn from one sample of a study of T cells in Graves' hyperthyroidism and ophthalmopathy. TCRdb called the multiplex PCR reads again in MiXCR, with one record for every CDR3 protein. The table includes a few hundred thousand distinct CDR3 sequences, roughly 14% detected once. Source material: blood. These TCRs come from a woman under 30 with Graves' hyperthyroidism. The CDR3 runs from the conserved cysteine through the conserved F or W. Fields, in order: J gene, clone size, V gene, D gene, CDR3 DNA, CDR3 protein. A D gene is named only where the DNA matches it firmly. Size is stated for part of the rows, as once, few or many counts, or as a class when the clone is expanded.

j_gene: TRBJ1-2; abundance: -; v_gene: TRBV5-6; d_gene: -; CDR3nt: TGTGCCAGCAGCTTAGAAGGGAGCAGCTATGGCTACACCTTC; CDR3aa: CASSLEGSSYGYTF
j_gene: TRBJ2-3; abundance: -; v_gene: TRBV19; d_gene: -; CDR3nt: TGTGCCAGTAGCATTCAGGATACGCAGTATTTT; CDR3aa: CASSIQDTQYF
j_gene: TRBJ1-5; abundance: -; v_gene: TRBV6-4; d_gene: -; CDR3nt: TGTGCCAGCAGTGACTCTGACTGCGTCGCCAATCAGCCCCAGCATTTT; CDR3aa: CASSDSDCVANQPQHF
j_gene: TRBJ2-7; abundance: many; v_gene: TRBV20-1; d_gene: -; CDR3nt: TGCAGTGCCTCGAGACCCGACAGAATCTCCTACGAGCAGTACTTC; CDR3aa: CSASRPDRISYEQYF
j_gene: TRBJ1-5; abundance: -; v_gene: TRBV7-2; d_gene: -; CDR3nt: TGTGCCAGCAGCTCAGGTGGAGGGCTCCATCGGCCCCAGCATTTT; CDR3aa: CASSSGGGLHRPQHF
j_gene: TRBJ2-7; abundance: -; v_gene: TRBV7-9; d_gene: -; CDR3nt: TGTGCCAGCAGCGCCCGGACAAGGCGCCGGTACGAGCAGTACTTC; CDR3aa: CASSARTRRRYEQYF
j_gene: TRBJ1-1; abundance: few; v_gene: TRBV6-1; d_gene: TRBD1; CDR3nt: TGTGCCAGCAGTTCTACAGGGGCTGGGAACACTGAAGCTTTCTTT; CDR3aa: CASSSTGAGNTEAFF
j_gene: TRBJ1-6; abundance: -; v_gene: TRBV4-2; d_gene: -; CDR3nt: TGTGCCAGCAGCCAAGACACAAGGGGGTCACCCCTCCACTTT; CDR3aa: CASSQDTRGSPLHF
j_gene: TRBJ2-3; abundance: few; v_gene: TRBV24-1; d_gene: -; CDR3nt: TGTGCCACCAGTGACTGGGCCGAGGCTGCCACAGATACGCAGTATTTT; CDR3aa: CATSDWAEAATDTQYF
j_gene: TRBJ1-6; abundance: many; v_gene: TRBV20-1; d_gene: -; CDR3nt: TGCAGTGCTAGGGTCCCTAATTGGGGACCTAATTCACCCCTCCACTTT; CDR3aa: CSARVPNWGPNSPLHF
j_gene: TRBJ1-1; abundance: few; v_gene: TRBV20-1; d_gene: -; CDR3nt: TGCAGTGCTAGTCGGGGCGGAATGAACACTGAAGCTTTCTTT; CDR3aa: CSASRGGMNTEAFF
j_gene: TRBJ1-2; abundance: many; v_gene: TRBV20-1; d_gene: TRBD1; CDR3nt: TGCAGTGCGACAGGGTTCGGTGGCTACACCTTC; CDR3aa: CSATGFGGYTF
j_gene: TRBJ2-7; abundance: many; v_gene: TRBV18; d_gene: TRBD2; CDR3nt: TGTGCCAGCTCACCCAGGACTAGCGGGTACGAGCAGTACTTC; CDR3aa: CASSPRTSGYEQYF
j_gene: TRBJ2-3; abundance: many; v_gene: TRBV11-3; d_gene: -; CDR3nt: TGTGCCAGCAGCTTCCCCCGAACGGGGGCGGACACAGATACGCAGTATTTT; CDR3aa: CASSFPRTGADTDTQYF
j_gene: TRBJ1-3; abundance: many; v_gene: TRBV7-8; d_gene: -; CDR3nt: TGTGCCAGCAGCTTGTCAGGGGCTGGAAACACCATATATTTT; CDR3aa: CASSLSGAGNTIYF
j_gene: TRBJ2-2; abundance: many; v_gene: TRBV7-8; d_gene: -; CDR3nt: TGTGCCAGCAGCTTATGGTTACGGCAGTTCACCGGGGAGCTGTTTTTT; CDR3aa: CASSLWLRQFTGELFF
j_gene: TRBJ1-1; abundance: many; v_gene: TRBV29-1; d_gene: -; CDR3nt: TGCAGCGTTCGGGCAGGGGCAACTCGTACTGAAGCTTTCTTT; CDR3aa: CSVRAGATRTEAFF
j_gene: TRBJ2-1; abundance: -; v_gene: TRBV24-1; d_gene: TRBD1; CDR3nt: TGTGCCACCAGTGATAGGGGACAGACTTACAATGAGCAGTTCTTC; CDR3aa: CATSDRGQTYNEQFF
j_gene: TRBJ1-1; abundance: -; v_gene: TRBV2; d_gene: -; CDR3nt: TGTGCCAGCAGTGACAGGGCGGACACTGAAGCTTTCTTT; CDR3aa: CASSDRADTEAFF
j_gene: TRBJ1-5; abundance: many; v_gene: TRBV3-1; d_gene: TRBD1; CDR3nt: TGTGCCAGCAGTCAAGGCACAGGGGGAAATCAGCCCCAGCATTTT; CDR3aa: CASSQGTGGNQPQHF
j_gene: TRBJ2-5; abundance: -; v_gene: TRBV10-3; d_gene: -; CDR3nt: TGTGCCATCAGCTCGACGTCCTTTGTGGGGACCCAGTACTTC; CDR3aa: CAISSTSFVGTQYF
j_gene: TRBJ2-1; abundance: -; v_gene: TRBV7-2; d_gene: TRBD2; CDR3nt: TGTGCCAGCAGCGCACCGGGACTAGCGGGGGGCAATGAGCAGTTCTTC; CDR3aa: CASSAPGLAGGNEQFF
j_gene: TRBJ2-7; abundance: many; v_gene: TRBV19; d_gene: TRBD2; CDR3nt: TGTGCCAGTAGCACCGGACTAGCGGGTAACTCCTACGAGCAGTACTTC; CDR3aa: CASSTGLAGNSYEQYF
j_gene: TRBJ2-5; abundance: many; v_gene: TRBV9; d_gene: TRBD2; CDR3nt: TGTGCCAGCAGCGTAGGGCTAGCGGGGCTAGGGGAGACCCAGTACTTC; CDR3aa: CASSVGLAGLGETQYF
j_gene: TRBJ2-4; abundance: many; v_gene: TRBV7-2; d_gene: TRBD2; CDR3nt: TGTGCCAGCAGCCGCGGGGGGGCGTCCAAAAACATTCAGTACTTC; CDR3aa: CASSRGGASKNIQYF
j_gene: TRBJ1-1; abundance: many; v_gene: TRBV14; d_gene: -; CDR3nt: TGTGCCAGCAGCCAGGCAGGTGAAGCTTTCTTT; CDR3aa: CASSQAGEAFF
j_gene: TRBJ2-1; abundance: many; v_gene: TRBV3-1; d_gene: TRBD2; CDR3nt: TGTGCCAGCAGCTACGGAGCGGGACCAATCAATGAGCAGTTCTTC; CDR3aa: CASSYGAGPINEQFF
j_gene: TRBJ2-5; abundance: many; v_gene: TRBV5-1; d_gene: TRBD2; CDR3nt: TGCGCCAGCAGCTCTAGCGGGGACCAAGAGACCCAGTACTTC; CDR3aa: CASSSSGDQETQYF
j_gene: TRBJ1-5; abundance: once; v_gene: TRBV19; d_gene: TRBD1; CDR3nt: TGTGCCAGTAGCCCTACCGGGACAGGGGCCCCTGGGGGTAAGCATTTT; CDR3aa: CASSPTGTGAPGGKHF
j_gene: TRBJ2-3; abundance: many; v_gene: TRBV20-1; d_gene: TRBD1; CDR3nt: TGCAGTGCTTCGACAGGGACGGATACGCAGTATTTT; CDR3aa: CSASTGTDTQYF
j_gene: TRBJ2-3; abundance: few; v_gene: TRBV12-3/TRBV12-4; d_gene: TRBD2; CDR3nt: TGTGCCAGCAGTTTGTTGCGGGGGAGCACAGATACGCAGTATTTT; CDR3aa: CASSLLRGSTDTQYF
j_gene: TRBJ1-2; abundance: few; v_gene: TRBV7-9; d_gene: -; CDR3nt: TGTGCCAGCAGCTTCACCGAGAGGCAGGGGTATGGCTACACCTTC; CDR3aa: CASSFTERQGYGYTF
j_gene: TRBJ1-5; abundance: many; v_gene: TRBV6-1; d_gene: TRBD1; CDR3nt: TGTGCCAGCAGTGAATTCCTCCGGGACAGGAGCAATCAGCCCCAGCATTTT; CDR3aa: CASSEFLRDRSNQPQHF
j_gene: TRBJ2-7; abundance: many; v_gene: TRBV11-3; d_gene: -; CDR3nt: TGTGCCAGCAGCCCGACAGGAAGAAGCTCCTACGAGCAGTACTTC; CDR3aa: CASSPTGRSSYEQYF
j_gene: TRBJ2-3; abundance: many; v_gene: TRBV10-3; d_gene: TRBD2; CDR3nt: TGTGCCATCACAGCGGGAAGGACAGATACGCAGTATTTT; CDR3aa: CAITAGRTDTQYF
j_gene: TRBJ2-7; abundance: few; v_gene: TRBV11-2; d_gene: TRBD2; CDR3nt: TGTGCCAGCAGCTTAGCTCCGGGAGGGAGGGAGCAGTACTTC; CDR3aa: CASSLAPGGREQYF
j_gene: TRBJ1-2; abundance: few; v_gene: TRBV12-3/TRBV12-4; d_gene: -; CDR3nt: TGTGCCAGCAGTACTGGGAGATACTATGGCTACACCTTC; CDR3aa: CASSTGRYYGYTF
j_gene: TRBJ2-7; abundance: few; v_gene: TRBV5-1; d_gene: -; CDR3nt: TGCGCCAGCAGCGAGCTGGTGGAACGCGAAGTGGAGCAGTACTTC; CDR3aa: CASSELVEREVEQYF
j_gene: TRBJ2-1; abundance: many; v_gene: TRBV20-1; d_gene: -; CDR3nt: TGCAGTGCTAGAGAAGTAGCAGATTTCCTTGGACTGCCCAATGAGCAGTTCTTC; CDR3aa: CSAREVADFLGLPNEQFF
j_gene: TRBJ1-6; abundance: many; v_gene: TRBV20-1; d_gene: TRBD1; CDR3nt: TGCAGTGCTAGGGACAGGGGGCGATCTGGGAATTCACCCCTCCACTTT; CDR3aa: CSARDRGRSGNSPLHF
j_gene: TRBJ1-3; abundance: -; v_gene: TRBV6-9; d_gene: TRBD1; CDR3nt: TGTGCCAGCAGTTCCAGGGGGGGCTCTGGAAACACCATATATTTT; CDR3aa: CASSSRGGSGNTIYF
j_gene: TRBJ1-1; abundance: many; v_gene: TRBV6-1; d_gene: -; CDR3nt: TGTGCCAGCAGGGGGCTTAAAGGGAACACTGAAGCTTTCTTT; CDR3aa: CASRGLKGNTEAFF
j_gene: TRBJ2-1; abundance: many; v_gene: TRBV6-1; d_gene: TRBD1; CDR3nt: TGTGCCACAGACAGGGGTTACAATGAGCAGTTCTTC; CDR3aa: CATDRGYNEQFF
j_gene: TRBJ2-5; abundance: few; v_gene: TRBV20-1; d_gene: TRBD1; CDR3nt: TGCAGTGCTAGAGACCCGACAGGGGGGGGGACCCAGTACTTC; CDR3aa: CSARDPTGGGTQYF
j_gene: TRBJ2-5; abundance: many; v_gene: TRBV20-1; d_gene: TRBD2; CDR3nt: TGCAGTGCTGTGGGACTAGCGGGGGAGACCCAGTACTTC; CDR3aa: CSAVGLAGETQYF
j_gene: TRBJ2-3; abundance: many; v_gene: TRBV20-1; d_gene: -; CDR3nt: TGCAGTGCCCCAAGTGACGCAGATACGCAGTATTTT; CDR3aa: CSAPSDADTQYF
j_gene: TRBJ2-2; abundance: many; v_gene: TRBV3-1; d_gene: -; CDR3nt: TGTGCCAGCCAGACGGATACCACCGGGGAGCTGTTTTTT; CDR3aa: CASQTDTTGELFF
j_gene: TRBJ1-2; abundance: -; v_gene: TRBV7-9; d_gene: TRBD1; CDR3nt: TGTGCCAGCAGTGGGACAGGGGAAAGCGGCTACACCTTC; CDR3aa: CASSGTGESGYTF